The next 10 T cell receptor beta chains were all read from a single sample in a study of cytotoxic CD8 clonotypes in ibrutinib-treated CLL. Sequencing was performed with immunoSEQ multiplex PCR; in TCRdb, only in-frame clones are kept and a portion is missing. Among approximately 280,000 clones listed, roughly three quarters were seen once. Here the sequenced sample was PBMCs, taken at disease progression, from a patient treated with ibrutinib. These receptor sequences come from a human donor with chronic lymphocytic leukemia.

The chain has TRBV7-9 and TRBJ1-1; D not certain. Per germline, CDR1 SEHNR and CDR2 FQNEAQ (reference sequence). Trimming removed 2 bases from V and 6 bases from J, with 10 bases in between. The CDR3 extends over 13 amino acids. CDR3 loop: CASSLYSAAEAFF. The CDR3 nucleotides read TGTGCCAGCAGCTTATATTCGGCCGCTGAAGCTTTCTTT.

Here the CDR3 reads CASSSPGQGPNTGELFF. As DNA, the CDR3 is TGTGCCAGCAGTTCCCCCGGACAGGGGCCGAACACCGGGGAGCTGTTTTTT. V and J are TRBV27 and TRBJ2-2; the match to TRBD1 covers 9 bases. From germline, CDR1 is MNHEY and CDR2 SMNVEV (reference sequence). V shed 4 bases, J shed 0 bases, and the junction held 6 bases outside the gene matches. The CDR3 totals 17 residues.

The CDR3 region is CASSFQGLGSYEQYF. In DNA form, the CDR3 reads TGCGCCAGCAGCTTTCAGGGTCTGGGGTCCTACGAGCAGTACTTC. The V gene is TRBV5-1, the J gene TRBJ2-7, with D maybe TRBD1 (5 bases). Between the trimmed V and J ends, which lost 2 bases and 1 base, there was a span of 13 bases. Germline assignment: CDR1 SGHRS and CDR2 YFSETQ. CDR3 size: 15 residues.

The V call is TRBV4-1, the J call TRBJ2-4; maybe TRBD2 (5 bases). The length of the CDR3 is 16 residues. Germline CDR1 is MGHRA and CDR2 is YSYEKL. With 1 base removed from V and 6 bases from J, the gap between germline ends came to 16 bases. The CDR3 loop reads CASSQVVILEGNIQYF. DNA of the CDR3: TGCGCCAGCAGCCAAGTGGTCATCCTAGAGGGAAACATTCAGTACTTC.

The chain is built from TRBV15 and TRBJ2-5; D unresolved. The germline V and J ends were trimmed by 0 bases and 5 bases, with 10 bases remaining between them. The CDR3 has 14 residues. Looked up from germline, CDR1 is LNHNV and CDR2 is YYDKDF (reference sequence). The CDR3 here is CATSRDQSRETQYF. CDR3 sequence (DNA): TGTGCCACCAGCAGAGATCAGTCGAGGGAGACCCAGTACTTC.

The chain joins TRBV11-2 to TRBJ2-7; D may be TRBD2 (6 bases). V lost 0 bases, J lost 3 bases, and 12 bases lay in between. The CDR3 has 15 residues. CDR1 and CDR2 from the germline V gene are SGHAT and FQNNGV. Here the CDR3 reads CASSLEGRSNYEQYF. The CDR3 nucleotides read TGTGCCAGCAGCTTAGAAGGGAGGAGCAACTACGAGCAGTACTTC.

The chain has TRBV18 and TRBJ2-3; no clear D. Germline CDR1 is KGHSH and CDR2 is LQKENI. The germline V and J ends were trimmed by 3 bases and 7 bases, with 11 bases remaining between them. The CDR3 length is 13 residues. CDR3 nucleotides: TGTGCCAGCTCACCGCTCGATCAGAATACGCAGTATTTT. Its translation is CASSPLDQNTQYF.

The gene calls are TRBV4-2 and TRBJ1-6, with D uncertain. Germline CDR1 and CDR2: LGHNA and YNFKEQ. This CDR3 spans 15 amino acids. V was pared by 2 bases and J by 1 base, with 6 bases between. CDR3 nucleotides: TGTGCCAGCAGCCAAAAACCTTCCTATAATTCACCCCTCCACTTT. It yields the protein CASSQKPSYNSPLHF.

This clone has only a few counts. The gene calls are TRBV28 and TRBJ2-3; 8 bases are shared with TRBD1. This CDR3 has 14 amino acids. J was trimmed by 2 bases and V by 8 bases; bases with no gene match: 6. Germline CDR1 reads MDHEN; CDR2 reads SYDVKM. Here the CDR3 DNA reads TGTGCCAGCGCCGGGACAGGCCTCACAGATACGCAGTATTTT. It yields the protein CASAGTGLTDTQYF.

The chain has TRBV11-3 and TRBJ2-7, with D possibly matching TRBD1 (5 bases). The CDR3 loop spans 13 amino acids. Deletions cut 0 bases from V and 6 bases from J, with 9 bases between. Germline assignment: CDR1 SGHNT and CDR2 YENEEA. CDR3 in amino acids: CASSLDHRTEQYF. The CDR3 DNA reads TGTGCCAGCAGCTTAGATCACAGGACCGAGCAGTACTTC.